This T cell receptor beta chain originates from a study of blood T cell repertoires in COVID-19. Study-wide context: Acute and convalescent COVID-19 specimens originated in the United States, Italy and Spain.

A single count supports this clone. The CDR3 is 17 amino acids. With 3 bases removed from V and 3 bases from J, the gap between germline ends came to 18 bases. Germline CDR1 is KGHSH and CDR2 is LQKENI. Those who participated ranged in age from 18 to 89 years and resided in about two dozen US areas. Cohort placement rested on clinical history that participants reported themselves. Per the original methods: Quantification of nucleated cells was approximated via reference gene primer amplification. The repertoire was sequenced with immunoSEQ multiplex PCR; TCRdb's copy has only in-frame clones and lacks some. The DNA was the basis for D and trimming; V, J and clone size are from that table. This sample has around 310,000 clones, with roughly 91% found just once.

The sequenced sample was PBMCs or T cells enriched from blood (not recorded which). The chain combines TRBV18 with TRBJ2-1; D is undetermined. The source of this sequence is a woman in her twenties or thirties who had recovered from COVID-19. The chain's CDR3 is CASSPFDVETLYNEQFF. Here the CDR3 DNA reads TGTGCCAGCTCACCTTTCGACGTCGAGACTCTCTACAATGAGCAGTTCTTC.